This TCR beta chain was sequenced during a study of T cells in Graves' hyperthyroidism and ophthalmopathy. Regions amplified from RNA transcripts were the TCR beta CDR3 regions. Initially, a first-round RT-PCR of the TCR CDR3 employed the HTBI primer set. TCRdb fed the multiplex PCR reads into MiXCR, producing one record per CDR3 protein. The profile shows some 300,000 distinct CDR3 sequences, roughly 19% of them singletons. The ends lost 2 bases at V and 6 bases at J; junction bases unmatched: 7. CDR1 WSHSY and CDR2 SAAADI come from the germline V gene. CDR3 size: 14 residues. Enrolled ophthalmopathy patients presented with a Clinical Activity Score of at least 3, a NOSPECS grade of at least 4, and disease duration under 3 months. Uncontrolled infection, other autoimmune disease, pregnancy or lactation excluded patients.

Sequenced input: blood. The clonotype comes from a man in his fifties with Graves' ophthalmopathy. The chain recombines TRBV10-2 with TRBJ2-7; TRBD2 agrees at 7 bases. The CDR3 region has the DNA TGCGCCAGCAGTGAGGCCGGGACTACTACCGAGCAGTACTTC. Translating it yields CASSEAGTTTEQYF.